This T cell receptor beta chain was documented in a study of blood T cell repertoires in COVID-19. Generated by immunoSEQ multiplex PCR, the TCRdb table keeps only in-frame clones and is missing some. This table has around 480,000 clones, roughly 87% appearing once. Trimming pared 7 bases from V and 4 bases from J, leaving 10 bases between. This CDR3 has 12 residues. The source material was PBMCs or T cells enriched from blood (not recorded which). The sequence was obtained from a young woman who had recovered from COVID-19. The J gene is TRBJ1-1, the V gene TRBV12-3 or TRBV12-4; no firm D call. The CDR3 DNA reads TGTGCCAGCACACCAGGATTCACTGAAGCTTTCTTT. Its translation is CASTPGFTEAFF.